The 8 T cell receptor beta chains below all came from one sample that was sequenced in a study of CD8+CD57+ T cells in acquired aplastic anemia. TCR beta VDJ and CDR3 profiling used genomic DNA as template. TCRdb re-derived calls from the reads in MiXCR, one entry per CDR3 protein. This sample has roughly 190,000 distinct CDR3 sequences, with approximately 49% found just once. Sequencing input: sorted CD4+, CD8+, or CD8+CD57+ T cells (not recorded which) from PBMCs. All receptors come from a human donor in good health, serving as a control.

This clonotype was recorded a few times. The CDR3 here is CATSRDIDEQFF. The DNA for the CDR3 is TGTGCCACCAGCAGAGATATCGATGAGCAGTTCTTC. The chain uses TRBV15 and TRBJ2-1, with D unclear. V gave up 0 bases and J gave up 8 bases, with 5 bases separating them. CDR3 length equals 12 residues. Germline loops: CDR1 LNHNV, CDR2 YYDKDF (reference sequence).

The table lists this clonotype with many counts. The chain uses TRBV6-5 and TRBJ1-1; D is ambiguous. V was trimmed by 6 bases and J by 0 bases, leaving 20 bases between them. CDR1 and CDR2 (germline): MNHEY, SVGAGI. This CDR3 region has 17 residues. For the CDR3, the DNA is TGTGCCAGCAGCCACGATCCTCCAGAGGGTATGAACACTGAAGCTTTCTTT. Protein: CASSHDPPEGMNTEAFF.

This clonotype has at least ten counts. The chain has TRBV29-1 and TRBJ2-1; D call uncertain. Germline CDR1 reads SQVTM; CDR2 reads ANQGSEA. Trimming took 6 bases from V and 1 from J, leaving 4 bases between them. The CDR3 loop spans 11 amino acids. The CDR3 is CSVGSYNEQFF. Here the CDR3 DNA reads TGCAGCGTCGGGTCCTACAATGAGCAGTTCTTC.

This clonotype was picked up many times. The chain links TRBV6-2 or TRBV6-3 to TRBJ1-2, with 7 bases aligning to TRBD1. CDR3 length equals 14 residues. J lost 3 bases, V lost 2 bases, and 3 bases had no gene match. The germline gives CDR1 MNHEY, CDR2 SVGEGT. The CDR3: CASSYRGQHYGYTF. The CDR3 nucleotides read TGTGCCAGCAGTTACCGGGGACAGCACTATGGCTACACCTTC.

This clonotype occurred many times. V is TRBV6-5 and J is TRBJ1-2; D is perhaps TRBD1 (5 bases). This CDR3 spans 15 amino acids. The V end was cut by 3 bases, the J end by 4 bases, with 15 bases between. The germline V gene encodes CDR1 MNHEY and CDR2 SVGAGI. The CDR3 loop reads CASSYSRGILYGYTF. The CDR3 bases are TGTGCCAGCAGTTATTCCCGGGGCATACTCTATGGCTACACCTTC.

The genes are TRBV19 and TRBJ1-1; D remains unclear. V was trimmed by 2 bases and J by 6 bases, leaving 16 bases between them. The germline CDR1 and CDR2 sequences are LNHDA and SQIVND (reference sequence). The CDR3 extends over 15 amino acids. The DNA of the CDR3 is TGTGCCAGTAGTATAAGGAATCTCGTGAGCGCTGAAGCTTTCTTT. Translated: CASSIRNLVSAEAFF.

The chain uses TRBV5-6 and TRBJ2-1; the match to TRBD1 covers 8 bases. Germline CDR1 and CDR2: SGHDT and YYEEEE. V gave up 5 bases and J gave up 9 bases; unmatched junction bases: 10. The CDR3 is 14 amino acids. The CDR3 loop is CASRTGQANTEQFF. In DNA, the CDR3 is TGTGCCAGCAGAACGGGACAGGCGAACACTGAGCAGTTCTTC.

This clonotype has ten or more counts. The rearrangement joins TRBV6-2 or TRBV6-3 to TRBJ2-1; no clear D. Germline CDR1 reads MNHEY; CDR2 reads SVGEGT. The CDR3 runs to 16 residues. Trimming shortened V by 5 bases and J by 0 bases, and 14 bases separated the two germline ends. The CDR3 bases are TGTGCCAGCAGTACCGACCCCTTAAGCTCCTACAATGAGCAGTTCTTC. Translated, it gives CASSTDPLSSYNEQFF.